The present TCR beta chain was sequenced within a study of breast tumors, draining lymph nodes, adjacent tissues. MiXCR, run by TCRdb on the multiplex PCR reads, gives a single entry per CDR3 protein. The data show over 200,000 distinct CDR3 sequences, roughly 32% seen once. Breast cancer patients provided tissue from their axillary draining lymph nodes. V shed 5 bases, J shed 8 bases, and the junction held 9 bases outside the gene matches. The CDR3 sequence is 15 residues long. The V gene's germline CDR1 is SGHTA and CDR2 FQGTGA. Findings of the study overall: Luminal-like breast cancer showed significantly higher tumor–nontumor repertoire similarity than basal-like. That most tumor T cells come from lymph nodes remained unproven. Tumor TCR diversity was below lymph nodes but above nontumor tissue. Data fit most tumor T cells coming from lymph node, expanding in tumor.

Ten or more counts support this clonotype. Antigen specificity is unknown. The sequence came from a female donor with breast cancer. Some clones in this sample may be carry-over from other donors' samples. Source material: axillary lymph node tissue. This chain links TRBV7-3 with TRBJ2-1; 10 nucleotides match TRBD2. The CDR3 loop reads CASSLSSGRGYEQFF. The DNA for the CDR3 is TGTGCCAGCAGCCTATCTAGCGGGAGAGGCTATGAGCAGTTCTTC.